A selection of T cell receptor beta chains follows, all from one sample in a study of human T cells and chemical hapten exposure. TCRdb reprocessed the RACE reads via MiXCR and lists one record per CDR3 protein. The data show 130,000 or so distinct CDR3 sequences, more than 7.5% seen once. The sequencing input was whole blood. These receptors all stem from a male donor in good health. Some clones in this sample may be carry-over from other donors' samples. Each CDR3 is given with its conserved first and last residue. The order of the fields is J gene, V gene, clone size, D gene, CDR3 protein, CDR3 DNA. D genes are given only for firm matches. The size field is filled for only some rows; it gives once, few, many or a size class.

J: TRBJ1-1; V: TRBV6-5; size: many; D: -; CDR3: CASSSTGGRLNTEAFF; DNA: TGTGCCAGCAGTAGTACCGGGGGGCGATTGAACACTGAAGCTTTCTTT
J: TRBJ2-6; V: TRBV6-1; size: many; D: TRBD1; CDR3: CASSVVRGQSPRGANVLTF; DNA: TGTGCCAGCAGTGTTGTTCGGGGACAGTCGCCCCGAGGGGCCAACGTCCTGACTTTC
J: TRBJ2-5; V: TRBV9; size: -; D: -; CDR3: CASSVAGVSQETQYF; DNA: TGTGCCAGCAGCGTAGCGGGGGTAAGCCAAGAGACCCAGTACTTC
J: TRBJ2-3; V: TRBV19; size: few; D: TRBD2; CDR3: CASTPNRRGAPTDTQYF; DNA: TGTGCCAGTACCCCCAACCGGCGGGGGGCTCCCACAGATACGCAGTATTTT
J: TRBJ1-1; V: TRBV7-2; size: few; D: TRBD1; CDR3: CASSSWPGGVAFF; DNA: TGTGCCAGCAGCTCCTGGCCAGGGGGCGTAGCTTTCTTT
J: TRBJ2-1; V: TRBV6-6; size: few; D: TRBD2; CDR3: CASSFSGLAGVYNEQFF; DNA: TGTGCCAGCAGTTTCTCGGGACTAGCGGGAGTATACAATGAGCAGTTCTTC
J: TRBJ2-7; V: TRBV7-2; size: -; D: -; CDR3: CASSPIVGGGYEQYF; DNA: TGTGCCAGCAGCCCGATTGTTGGAGGGGGGTACGAGCAGTACTTC
J: TRBJ1-1; V: TRBV15; size: few; D: -; CDR3: CATRNPGGMNTEAFF; DNA: TGTGCCACCCGAAATCCGGGGGGTATGAACACTGAAGCTTTCTTT
J: TRBJ2-7; V: TRBV20-1; size: few; D: -; CDR3: CSARDPAATGRLWYEQYF; DNA: TGCAGTGCTAGAGATCCCGCGGCGACAGGCAGGCTCTGGTACGAGCAGTACTTC
J: TRBJ1-5; V: TRBV6-1; size: -; D: -; CDR3: CASNSRADSNQHQHF; DNA: TGTGCCAGCAACTCCAGGGCCGATAGCAATCAGCACCAGCATTTT
J: TRBJ2-1; V: TRBV4-1; size: many; D: -; CDR3: CASSQIGTSSTEQFF; DNA: TGCGCCAGCAGCCAAATCGGGACCAGCTCAACTGAGCAGTTCTTC
J: TRBJ2-1; V: TRBV2; size: once; D: -; CDR3: CASSGFGGAYNEQFF; DNA: TGTGCCAGCAGTGGTTTCGGCGGGGCATACAATGAGCAGTTCTTC
J: TRBJ2-4; V: TRBV10-2; size: -; D: TRBD2; CDR3: CASSPGTSGIAKNIQYF; DNA: TGCGCCAGCAGCCCCGGGACTAGCGGGATAGCCAAAAACATTCAGTACTTC
J: TRBJ2-7; V: TRBV5-4; size: -; D: TRBD1; CDR3: CASSSDREAYEQYF; DNA: TGTGCCAGCAGCTCCGACAGGGAAGCCTACGAGCAGTACTTC
J: TRBJ1-6; V: TRBV27; size: -; D: -; CDR3: CASSYDFNSPLHF; DNA: TGTGCCAGCAGTTATGACTTTAATTCACCCCTCCACTTT
J: TRBJ1-5; V: TRBV29-1; size: -; D: TRBD1; CDR3: CSVGDRDQPQHF; DNA: TGCAGCGTGGGGGACAGGGATCAGCCCCAGCATTTT
J: TRBJ2-1; V: TRBV11-1; size: few; D: TRBD1; CDR3: CASSPRTGYEQFF; DNA: TGTGCCAGCAGCCCCCGGACAGGGTATGAGCAGTTCTTC
J: TRBJ1-1; V: TRBV27; size: few; D: -; CDR3: CASSFWGGAEAFF; DNA: TGTGCCAGCAGTTTTTGGGGGGGAGCTGAAGCTTTCTTT
J: TRBJ2-2; V: TRBV2; size: -; D: -; CDR3: CASRWGNTGELFF; DNA: TGTGCCAGCAGATGGGGGAACACCGGGGAGCTGTTTTTT
J: TRBJ1-1; V: TRBV7-9; size: many; D: -; CDR3: CASTGQTNMNTEAFF; DNA: TGTGCCAGCACTGGACAGACTAACATGAACACTGAAGCTTTCTTT
J: TRBJ2-5; V: TRBV7-9; size: -; D: -; CDR3: CASSFIGEETQYF; DNA: TGTGCCAGCAGCTTTATCGGGGAAGAGACCCAGTACTTC
J: TRBJ1-5; V: TRBV12-5; size: few; D: -; CDR3: CASGNDAGRAGNQPQHF; DNA: TGTGCTAGTGGCAATGACGCGGGCAGGGCGGGAAATCAGCCCCAGCATTTT
J: TRBJ1-6; V: TRBV12-3/TRBV12-4; size: -; D: TRBD1; CDR3: CASSLGTGFGSPLHF; DNA: TGTGCCAGCAGTTTGGGGACAGGCTTCGGTTCGCCCCTCCACTTT
J: TRBJ1-2; V: TRBV6-5; size: -; D: -; CDR3: CASSYGTNGGYTF; DNA: TGTGCCAGCAGTTACGGGACCAATGGCGGCTACACCTTC
J: TRBJ2-4; V: TRBV7-9; size: -; D: -; CDR3: CASSSAEGVAKNIQYF; DNA: TGTGCCAGCAGCTCCGCCGAGGGAGTAGCCAAAAACATTCAGTACTTC
J: TRBJ1-2; V: TRBV5-1; size: -; D: -; CDR3: CASSLRGANYGYTF; DNA: TGCGCCAGCAGCTTACGGGGGGCGAACTATGGCTACACCTTC
J: TRBJ1-1; V: TRBV18; size: -; D: -; CDR3: CASSPPVPGREAFF; DNA: TGTGCCAGCTCACCACCGGTTCCAGGGCGTGAAGCTTTCTTT
J: TRBJ1-2; V: TRBV6-5; size: -; D: -; CDR3: CASSYTMTGGYGYTF; DNA: TGTGCCAGCAGTTACACTATGACGGGGGGCTATGGCTACACCTTC
J: TRBJ1-2; V: TRBV2; size: many; D: TRBD1; CDR3: CARATGKDYGYTF; DNA: TGTGCCAGGGCGACAGGGAAGGACTATGGCTACACCTTC
J: TRBJ2-7; V: TRBV6-6; size: -; D: TRBD1; CDR3: CASSYSGGEYEQYF; DNA: TGTGCCAGCAGTTACTCAGGGGGCGAGTACGAGCAGTACTTC
J: TRBJ1-6; V: TRBV9; size: many; D: TRBD1; CDR3: CASSVDDRGRNSPLHF; DNA: TGTGCCAGCAGCGTAGATGACAGGGGGCGTAATTCACCCCTCCACTTT
J: TRBJ2-7; V: TRBV20-1; size: many; D: TRBD2; CDR3: CSASGTSGASYEQYF; DNA: TGCAGTGCTTCCGGGACTAGCGGGGCCTCCTACGAGCAGTACTTC
J: TRBJ1-1; V: TRBV29-1; size: -; D: -; CDR3: CSVGQVIETEAFF; DNA: TGCAGCGTTGGGCAGGTAATAGAGACTGAAGCTTTCTTT
J: TRBJ1-1; V: TRBV7-9; size: many; D: -; CDR3: CASSPDEAFF; DNA: TGTGCCAGCAGCCCAGATGAAGCTTTCTTT